These 18 T cell receptor beta chains were sequenced from one sample in a study of T cell responses to AZD1222 COVID-19 vaccine. Sequencing used immunoSEQ multiplex PCR; TCRdb keeps in-frame clones, though not all of them. In the table there are approximately 89,000 clones, 75% to 95% of which are singletons. Sequencing used peripheral blood, obtained on day 0 of MenACWY control vaccination. These receptor sequences come from an adult in good health.

This clone showed up just once. The chain carries TRBV7-2 and TRBJ1-1, with unresolved D. The V end lost 3 bases, the J end lost 5 bases, and 7 bases lay between the germline ends. The CDR3 spans 12 residues. The germline V gene encodes CDR1 SGHTA and CDR2 FQGNSA. In DNA form, the CDR3 reads TGTGCCAGCAGCTTGTTTGGGACTGAAGCTTTCTTT. It specifies CASSLFGTEAFF.

The rearrangement uses TRBV4-3 and TRBJ2-2; D is ambiguous. This CDR3 has 15 amino acids. Germline lookup yields CDR1 LGHNA and CDR2 YSLEER. Trimming pared 0 bases from V and 4 bases from J, leaving 9 bases between. DNA for the CDR3: TGCGCCAGCAGCCAAGATTCCCAATCCACCGGGGAGCTGTTTTTT. Its protein is CASSQDSQSTGELFF.

J is TRBJ1-2 and V is TRBV28; D is unclear. The germline CDR1 and CDR2 sequences are MDHEN and SYDVKM. The CDR3 length is 13 residues. V was shortened by 2 bases and J by 6 bases, with 10 bases between the two germline ends. CDR3 nucleotides: TGTGCCAGCAGTTTAGGTGGGTTCAATGGCTACACCTTC. This encodes CASSLGGFNGYTF.

The gene calls are TRBV9 and TRBJ2-4, with D possibly matching TRBD1 (5 bases). The CDR3 contains 15 residues. The V end was cut by 0 bases, the J end by 6 bases, with 13 bases between. Per the germline V gene, CDR1 is SGDLS and CDR2 is YYNGEE. The CDR3 DNA sequence: TGTGCCAGCAGCGTAGGGGGCTCCGACGGAAACATTCAGTACTTC. Translation: CASSVGGSDGNIQYF.

The rearrangement joins TRBV11-2 to TRBJ2-1; no definite D call. Germline V gives CDR1 SGHAT, CDR2 FQNNGV. This CDR3 has 12 residues. The V gene lost 5 bases and the J gene lost 13 bases, with 15 bases spanning the gap. The DNA of the CDR3 is TGTGCCAGCAGCCCACACACCGTTAGTCAGTTCTTC. This translates into CASSPHTVSQFF.

V is TRBV30 and J is TRBJ1-5, with TRBD1 matching over 7 bases. The trim removed 3 bases at V and 5 bases at J, leaving 4 bases unmatched. Germline CDR1 and CDR2: GTSNPN and SVGIG (reference sequence). The CDR3 is 13 amino acids. CDR3 sequence (DNA): TGTGCCTGGAGGACAGGGTGGGATCAGCCCCAGCATTTT. This translates into CAWRTGWDQPQHF.

This clone was seen only once. This sequence joins TRBV9 and TRBJ2-5; D is unresolved. Germline values: CDR1 SGDLS, CDR2 YYNGEE. The V end was cut by 4 bases, the J end by 5 bases, with 15 bases between. The CDR3 consists of 14 residues. CDR3 loop: CASSFSLEAETQYF. The CDR3 nucleotides read TGTGCCAGCAGCTTCTCGCTAGAGGCGGAGACCCAGTACTTC.

CDR3 loop: CASSQDRRTQTNEKLFF. As DNA, the CDR3 is TGCGCCAGCAGCCAAGATCGACGCACACAAACTAATGAAAAACTGTTTTTT. The V and J genes are TRBV4-3 and TRBJ1-4; D remains unclear. Trimming shortened V by 0 bases and J by 1 base, and 12 bases separated the two germline ends. The CDR3 is made up of 17 amino acids. The germline CDR1 and CDR2 sequences are LGHNA and YSLEER.

This clone was counted only a few times. The V gene is TRBV2, the J gene TRBJ1-1; maybe TRBD1 (6 bases). The CDR3 sequence is 13 residues long. The V and J ends lost 3 bases and 3 bases respectively, with 8 bases between them. The germline CDR1 and CDR2 sequences are SNHLY and FYNNEI. DNA for the CDR3: TGTGCCAGCAGTGAGAGGGGGTACACTGAAGCTTTCTTT. The encoded protein is CASSERGYTEAFF.

The chain joins TRBV7-3 to TRBJ1-1; D is undetermined. The CDR3 extends over 16 amino acids. Germline V gene lookup returns CDR1 SGHTA and CDR2 FQGTGA. Trimming took off 5 bases at V and 1 base at J, with 17 bases between the two ends. CDR3 region: CASSPTAGSANTEAFF. CDR3 DNA sequence: TGTGCCAGCAGCCCAACGGCAGGATCGGCGAACACTGAAGCTTTCTTT.

The chain is built from TRBV27 and TRBJ2-1, with 8 bases identical to TRBD1. CDR3 length: 14 residues. The V gene's germline CDR1 is MNHEY and CDR2 SMNVEV (reference sequence). V lost 5 bases and J lost 2; bases outside the gene matches: 2. The CDR3: CASSRTGPYNEQFF. The DNA of the CDR3 is TGTGCCAGCAGTCGGACAGGGCCCTACAATGAGCAGTTCTTC.

This chain joins TRBV24-1 and TRBJ1-1; no clear D gene. The ends were cut back, 1 base at V and 1 base at J, with 3 bases in the middle. CDR1 KGHDR and CDR2 SFDVKD come from the germline V gene. The CDR3 has 13 amino acids. The CDR3 coding sequence is TGTGCCACCAGTGATTTTGCGAACACTGAAGCTTTCTTT. The encoded protein is CATSDFANTEAFF.

This chain joins TRBV9 and TRBJ1-6; the D gene is possibly TRBD1 (5 bases). Germline lookup yields CDR1 SGDLS and CDR2 YYNGEE. The CDR3 runs to 15 residues. Trimming pared 3 bases from V and 6 bases from J, leaving 13 bases between. The CDR3 here is CASSGVGTANSPLHF. The CDR3 bases are TGTGCCAGCAGCGGGGTCGGGACGGCTAATTCACCCCTCCACTTT.

This chain connects TRBV7-9 to TRBJ2-3; D tentatively fits TRBD1 or TRBD2 (5 bases each). CDR1 and CDR2 (germline): SEHNR, FQNEAQ (reference sequence). This CDR3 region has 15 residues. The V gene lost 6 bases and the J gene lost 5 bases, with 18 bases spanning the gap. CDR3 coding DNA: TGTGCCAGCAGTCCTGCAGGGACCCAGTTAGATACGCAGTATTTT. It is translated as CASSPAGTQLDTQYF. The whole variable domain, filled in from reference TRBV7-9 and TRBJ2-3, reads DTGVSQNPRHKITKRGQNVTFRCDPISEHNRLYWYRQTLGQGPEFLTYFQNEAQLEKSRLLSDRFSAERPKGSFSTLEIQRTEQGDSAMYLCASSPAGTQLDTQYFGPGTRLTVL.

This clone appeared once. This rearrangement joins TRBV27 to TRBJ1-4; no firm D call. The CDR3 covers 14 residues. Trimming took 0 bases from V and 7 from J, leaving 9 bases between them. CDR1 and CDR2 from the germline V gene are MNHEY and SMNVEV (reference sequence). The CDR3 sequence: CASSLSTPREKLFF. CDR3 nucleotide sequence: TGTGCCAGCAGTTTATCGACGCCCCGTGAAAAACTGTTTTTT.

This chain uses TRBV6-5 with TRBJ2-5; possibly TRBD1 for D (6 bases). Germline CDR1 and CDR2: MNHEY and SVGAGI. The V and J ends lost 8 bases and 3 bases respectively, with 16 bases between them. The CDR3 has 14 amino acids. The CDR3 is CASRRAGVEETQYF. The CDR3 DNA reads TGTGCCAGCCGAAGGGCAGGGGTGGAAGAGACCCAGTACTTC.

The rearrangement joins TRBV28 to TRBJ2-5; weak D call: TRBD1 (6 bases). With 5 bases removed from V and 2 bases from J, the gap between germline ends came to 21 bases. In germline, CDR1 is MDHEN, CDR2 SYDVKM. This CDR3 comprises 17 residues. The CDR3 sequence: CASSPHPTGQPQETQYF. In DNA, the CDR3 is TGTGCCAGCAGTCCCCACCCCACGGGACAACCACAAGAGACCCAGTACTTC.

This sequence joins TRBV19 and TRBJ1-2; D ambiguous. V was cut by 7 bases and J by 2 bases, with 11 bases left in between. This CDR3 spans 13 amino acids. Germline assignment: CDR1 LNHDA and CDR2 SQIVND (reference sequence). The CDR3 region has the DNA TGTGCCAGTACCCGGACGGGAAACTATGGCTACACCTTC. Its translation: CASTRTGNYGYTF.